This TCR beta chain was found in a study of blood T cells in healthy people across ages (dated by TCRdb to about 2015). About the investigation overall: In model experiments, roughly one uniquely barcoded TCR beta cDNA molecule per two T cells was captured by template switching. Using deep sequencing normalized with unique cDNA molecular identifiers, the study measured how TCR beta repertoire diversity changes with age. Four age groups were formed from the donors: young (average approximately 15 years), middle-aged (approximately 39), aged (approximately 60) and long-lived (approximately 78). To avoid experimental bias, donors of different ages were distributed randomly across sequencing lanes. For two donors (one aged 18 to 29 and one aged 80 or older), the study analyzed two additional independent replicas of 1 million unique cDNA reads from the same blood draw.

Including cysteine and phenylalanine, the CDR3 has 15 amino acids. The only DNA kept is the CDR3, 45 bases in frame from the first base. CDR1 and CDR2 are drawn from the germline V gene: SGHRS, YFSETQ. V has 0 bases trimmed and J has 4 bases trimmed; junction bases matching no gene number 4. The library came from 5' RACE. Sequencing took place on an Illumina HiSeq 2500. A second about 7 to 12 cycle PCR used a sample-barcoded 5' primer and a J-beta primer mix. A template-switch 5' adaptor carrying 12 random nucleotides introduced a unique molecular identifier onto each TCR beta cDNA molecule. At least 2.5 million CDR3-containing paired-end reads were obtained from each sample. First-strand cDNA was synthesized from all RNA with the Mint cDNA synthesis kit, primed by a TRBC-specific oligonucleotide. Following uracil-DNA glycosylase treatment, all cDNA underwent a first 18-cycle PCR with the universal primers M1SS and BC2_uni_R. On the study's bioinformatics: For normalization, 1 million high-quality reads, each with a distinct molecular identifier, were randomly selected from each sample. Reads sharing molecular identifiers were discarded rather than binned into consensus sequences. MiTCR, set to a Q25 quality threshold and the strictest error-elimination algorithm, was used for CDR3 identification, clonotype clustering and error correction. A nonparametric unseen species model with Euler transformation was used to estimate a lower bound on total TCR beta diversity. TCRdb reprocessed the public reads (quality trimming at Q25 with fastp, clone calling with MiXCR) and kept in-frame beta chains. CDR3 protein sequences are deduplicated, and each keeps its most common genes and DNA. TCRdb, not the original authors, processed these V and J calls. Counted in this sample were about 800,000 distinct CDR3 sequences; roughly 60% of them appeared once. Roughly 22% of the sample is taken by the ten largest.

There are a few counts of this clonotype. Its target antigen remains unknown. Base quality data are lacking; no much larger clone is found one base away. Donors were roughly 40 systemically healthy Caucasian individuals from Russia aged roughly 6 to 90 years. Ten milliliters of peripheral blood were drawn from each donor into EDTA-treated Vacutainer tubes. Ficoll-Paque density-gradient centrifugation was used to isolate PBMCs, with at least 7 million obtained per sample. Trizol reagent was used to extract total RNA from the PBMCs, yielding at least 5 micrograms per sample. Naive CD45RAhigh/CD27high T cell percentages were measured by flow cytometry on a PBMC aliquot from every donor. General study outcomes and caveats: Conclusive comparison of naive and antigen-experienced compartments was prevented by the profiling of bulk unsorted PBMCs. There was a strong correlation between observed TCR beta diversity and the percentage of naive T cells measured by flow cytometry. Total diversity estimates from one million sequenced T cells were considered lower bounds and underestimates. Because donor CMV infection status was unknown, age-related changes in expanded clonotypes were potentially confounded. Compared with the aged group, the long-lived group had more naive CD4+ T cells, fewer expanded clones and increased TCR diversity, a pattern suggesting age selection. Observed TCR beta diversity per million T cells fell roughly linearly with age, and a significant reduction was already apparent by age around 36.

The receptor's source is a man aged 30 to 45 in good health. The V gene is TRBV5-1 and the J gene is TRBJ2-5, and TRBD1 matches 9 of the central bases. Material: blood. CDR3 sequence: CASSLGDRASETQYF. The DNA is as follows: TGCGCCAGCAGCTTGGGGGACAGGGCCTCAGAGACCCAGTACTTC.